One sample yielded the 5 T cell receptor beta chains listed below, sequenced in a study of cytomegalovirus exposure and HLA in healthy donors. 13 Jbeta primers and 60 Vbeta primers were used for the PCR. Here immunoSEQ multiplex PCR was the method, and the copy in TCRdb shows in-frame clones only, minus some. The sample table includes some 48,000 clones. The source material was PBMCs. Receptors originate from a middle-aged woman in good health and CMV-seronegative.

The genes are TRBV7-2 and TRBJ2-4, with 8 positions matching TRBD1. V shed 5 bases and J 15 bases; nucleotides not matched to a gene: 9. Germline V gene data show CDR1 as SGHTA and CDR2 as FQGNSA. This CDR3 has 12 residues. CDR3 sequence: CASSTRQGYRYF. The CDR3 bases are TGTGCCAGCAGCACTCGACAGGGGTATCGGTACTTC.

The CDR3 coding sequence is TGTGCCAGCAGCGCTGGGGGACTAGCGGGGCGCCAAGAGACCCAGTACTTC. It encodes CASSAGGLAGRQETQYF. This sequence joins TRBV9 and TRBJ2-5; 13 nucleotides agree with TRBD2. CDR1 is SGDLS and CDR2 is YYNGEE in the germline V gene. The CDR3 covers 17 residues. V was clipped by 3 bases and J by 1 base; unmatched bases: 6.

The genes are TRBV6-5 and TRBJ1-5; TRBD1 is a possible D gene (6 bases). CDR3 length: 15 amino acids. Trimming cost V 2 bases and J 4 bases, with 12 bases left between them. Germline CDR1 MNHEY, CDR2 SVGAGI. The CDR3 loop reads CASSYGRGQNQPQHF. CDR3 sequence (DNA): TGTGCCAGCAGTTACGGGCGGGGGCAAAATCAGCCCCAGCATTTT.

The chain links TRBV2 to TRBJ1-1; perhaps TRBD1 as D (5 bases). Germline CDR1 is SNHLY and CDR2 is FYNNEI. The CDR3 runs to 15 residues. The ends were cut back, 8 bases at V and 3 bases at J, with 19 bases in the middle. The DNA of the CDR3 is TGTGCCAGCGTTCCTGACCAACAGGCTTACACTGAAGCTTTCTTT. Translation gives CASVPDQQAYTEAFF.

A note on this clone: Additional DNA sequences in this sample encode the identical CDR3. The rearrangement joins TRBV29-1 to TRBJ1-2, with 8 bases matching TRBD1. Germline V gene data show CDR1 as SQVTM and CDR2 as ANQGSEA. The CDR3 is 13 amino acids. The ends lost 6 bases at V and 3 bases at J; junction bases unmatched: 6. The CDR3 reads CSVGTGGDYGYTF. The DNA for the CDR3 is TGCAGCGTGGGGACAGGAGGGGACTATGGCTACACCTTC.